This entry lists 32 T cell receptor beta chains sequenced from one sample in a study of neoadjuvant nivolumab and ipilimumab in lung cancer. The table came from immunoSEQ multiplex PCR; TCRdb's copy has only in-frame clones and leaves some out. The data contain some 13,000 clones, under 70% of them singletons. Source: peripheral blood, taken after neoadjuvant nivolumab, alone or with ipilimumab, at or shortly before surgery. The receptors stem from an adult with non-small cell lung cancer.

The chain links TRBV7-2 to TRBJ1-2; a weak D match, TRBD1 (5 bases). The CDR3 runs 13 residues. Per germline, CDR1 SGHTA and CDR2 FQGNSA. V lost 4 bases, J lost 6 bases, and 12 bases lay in between. CDR3: CASSSVGGNGYTF. The DNA for the CDR3 is TGTGCCAGCAGCTCGGTCGGGGGGAATGGCTACACCTTC.

The rearrangement links TRBV7-2 to TRBJ1-2; D is perhaps TRBD1 (6 bases). V lost 1 base and J 2 bases, leaving 8 bases between the germline ends. Germline lookup yields CDR1 SGHTA and CDR2 FQGNSA. This CDR3 is built from 14 residues. CDR3: CASSLDRENYGYTF. The CDR3 DNA reads TGTGCCAGCAGCTTAGACAGGGAGAACTATGGCTACACCTTC.

This chain uses TRBV7-9 with TRBJ2-7; D is undetermined. CDR1 is SEHNR, CDR2 FQNEAQ, per germline (reference sequence). The CDR3 extends over 14 amino acids. V was shortened by 2 bases and J by 0 bases, with 8 bases between the two germline ends. The DNA for the CDR3 is TGTGCCAGCAGCTTAAGGGCGAACTCCTACGAGCAGTACTTC. It is translated as CASSLRANSYEQYF.

The chain combines TRBV11-3 with TRBJ1-1; D unresolved. The ends were cut back, 5 bases at V and 1 base at J, with 8 bases in the middle. CDR3 length: 13 residues. CDR1 and CDR2 from the germline V gene are SGHNT and YENEEA. The CDR3 DNA sequence: TGTGCCAGCAGCGCAACAAGGAACACTGAAGCTTTCTTT. Residues: CASSATRNTEAFF.

The chain joins TRBV18 to TRBJ1-1, with 8 bases aligning to TRBD1. The V gene end was trimmed by 5 bases and the J gene end by 4 bases; junction bases not matched to a gene: 3. The CDR3 totals 13 residues. Germline V CDR1 and CDR2: KGHSH, LQKENI. This chain's CDR3 is CASSYTGGTEAFF. CDR3 nucleotides: TGTGCCAGCTCATACACAGGGGGCACTGAAGCTTTCTTT.

The chain uses TRBV5-5 and TRBJ2-7; D possibly corresponds to TRBD2 (5 bases). CDR1 and CDR2 from the germline V gene are SGHKS and YYEKEE (reference sequence). The CDR3 sequence is 14 residues long. With 5 bases removed from V and 3 bases from J, the gap between germline ends came to 15 bases. The CDR3 sequence is CASRMDSLGYEQYF. In DNA form, the CDR3 reads TGTGCCAGCAGAATGGACTCTTTGGGCTACGAGCAGTACTTC. The complete variable domain, with remaining parts taken from reference TRBV5-5 and TRBJ2-7, reads DAGVTQSPTHLIKTRGQQVTLRCSPISGHKSVSWYQQVLGQGPQFIFQYYEKEERGRGNFPDRFSARQFPNYSSELNVNALLLGDSALYLCASRMDSLGYEQYFGPGTRLTVT.

In nucleotides, the CDR3 is TGTGCCAGCAGCTTAGCGTCGACAGGACCCTACGAGCAGTACTTC. It codes for CASSLASTGPYEQYF. V is TRBV7-9 and J is TRBJ2-7; the D gene is possibly TRBD1 (6 bases). The CDR3 is 15 residues long. The ends were cut back, 0 bases at V and 2 bases at J, with 11 bases in the middle. Germline V CDR1 and CDR2: SEHNR, FQNEAQ (reference sequence).

The V gene is TRBV5-1, the J gene TRBJ2-2; no clear D gene. Per the germline V gene, CDR1 is SGHRS and CDR2 is YFSETQ. This CDR3 region has 15 residues. V was cut by 2 bases and J by 6 bases, with 14 bases left in between. The CDR3: CASSFDASGAGELFF. The CDR3 bases are TGCGCCAGCAGCTTCGATGCTTCGGGCGCCGGGGAGCTGTTTTTT.

The rearrangement links TRBV7-2 to TRBJ1-2; tentatively, D is TRBD1 (5 bases). The length of the CDR3 is 13 residues. Germline CDR1 reads SGHTA; CDR2 reads FQGNSA. V was trimmed by 1 base and J by 8 bases, leaving 11 bases between them. In DNA, the CDR3 is TGTGCCAGCAGCTTAGGCCCCGCAGGGGGCTACACCTTC. This translates into CASSLGPAGGYTF.

The rearrangement joins TRBV29-1 to TRBJ1-2; 8 bases line up with TRBD1. The J segment lost 6 bases and the V segment lost 3 bases, leaving 6 bases of the junction unmatched. CDR3 length: 13 residues. In germline, CDR1 is SQVTM, CDR2 ANQGSEA. CDR3 DNA: TGCAGCGTTGACGTCGCAGGGGGCCATGGCTACACCTTC. Encoded protein: CSVDVAGGHGYTF.

The chain couples TRBV25-1 to TRBJ1-2; 9 bases match TRBD1. This CDR3 has 14 amino acids. V trimming: 5 bases; J trimming: 8 bases; junction bases outside the gene matches: 9. Germline CDR1 and CDR2: MGHDK and SYGVNS. The CDR3 loop is CASSLGQGSGGYTF. The CDR3 coding sequence is TGTGCCAGCAGTTTAGGACAGGGGAGTGGAGGCTACACCTTC.

J is TRBJ1-4 and V is TRBV30, with D perhaps matching TRBD1 (6 bases). Germline V gene data show CDR1 as GTSNPN and CDR2 as SVGIG (reference sequence). V lost 2 bases to trimming and J lost 5 bases, with 18 bases between them. This CDR3 is 16 amino acids long. The CDR3 here is CAWSSLPQGLNEKLFF. In nucleotides, the CDR3 is TGTGCCTGGAGTTCTCTTCCACAGGGCCTAAATGAAAAACTGTTTTTT.

J is TRBJ1-1 and V is TRBV6-5; D is unresolved. The CDR3 runs to 13 residues. Germline CDR1 reads MNHEY; CDR2 reads SVGAGI. V was shortened by 2 bases and J by 3 bases, with 7 bases between the two germline ends. The CDR3 is CASSYPGDTEAFF. The CDR3 DNA sequence: TGTGCCAGCAGTTACCCCGGGGACACTGAAGCTTTCTTT.

V and J are TRBV30 and TRBJ2-2; D not resolved. Germline CDR1 and CDR2: GTSNPN and SVGIG (reference sequence). With 4 bases removed from V and 0 bases from J, the gap between germline ends came to 9 bases. This CDR3 has 14 residues. CDR3 loop: CAWKDGTNTGELFF. The CDR3 bases are TGTGCCTGGAAGGACGGAACGAACACCGGGGAGCTGTTTTTT.

This sequence joins TRBV5-1 and TRBJ1-1, with 7 bases identical to TRBD1. Germline V gene sequence: CDR1 SGHRS, CDR2 YFSETQ. Trimming took 0 bases from V and 4 from J; bases not matched to a gene: 3. The CDR3 is 14 amino acids. The DNA of the CDR3 is TGCGCCAGCAGCTTGGAGGGGGCGGGCACTGAAGCTTTCTTT. This translates into CASSLEGAGTEAFF.

There are a few counts of this clone. V is TRBV6-5 and J is TRBJ2-1, with D possibly matching TRBD2 (5 bases). V was pared by 2 bases and J by 10 bases, with 12 bases between. This CDR3 comprises 13 residues. Germline loops: CDR1 MNHEY, CDR2 SVGAGI. The CDR3 is CASSYPTRHEQFF. CDR3 sequence (DNA): TGTGCCAGCAGTTACCCTACTAGACACGAGCAGTTCTTC.

This rearrangement joins TRBV5-1 to TRBJ1-4, with TRBD1 identical over 7 bases. Germline V gives CDR1 SGHRS, CDR2 YFSETQ. The CDR3 extends over 16 amino acids. V dropped 2 bases and J dropped 2; count of bases not matched to a gene: 6. CDR3 sequence: CASSFGGGNTNEKLFF. In DNA, the CDR3 is TGCGCCAGCAGCTTCGGAGGGGGCAATACTAATGAAAAACTGTTTTTT. The full variable domain, rest sourced from reference TRBV5-1 and TRBJ1-4, is KAGVTQTPRYLIKTRGQQVTLSCSPISGHRSVSWYQQTPGQGLQFLFEYFSETQRNKGNFPGRFSGRQFSNSRSEMNVSTLELGDSALYLCASSFGGGNTNEKLFFGSGTQLSVL.

The chain combines TRBV5-1 with TRBJ2-5; D is perhaps TRBD2 (6 bases). Germline lookup yields CDR1 SGHRS and CDR2 YFSETQ. The CDR3 extends over 15 amino acids. V shed 3 bases and J shed 5 bases, with 17 bases lying between them. The CDR3 coding sequence is TGCGCCAGCAGCTCGCTAAGCGGGCCGCGGGAGACCCAGTACTTC. It encodes CASSSLSGPRETQYF.

The chain recombines TRBV11-1 with TRBJ1-1; 7 bases are a match to TRBD1. V trimming: 4 bases; J trimming: 0 bases; junction bases outside the gene matches: 5. The CDR3 has 15 residues. Germline CDR1 and CDR2: SGHAT and FQDESV (reference sequence). The CDR3: CASSSRDRVNTEAFF. The CDR3 bases are TGTGCCAGCAGCTCCCGAGACAGGGTGAACACTGAAGCTTTCTTT.

The chain carries TRBV11-2 and TRBJ1-2; the D gene is possibly TRBD1 (5 bases). The CDR3 covers 15 residues. Germline loops: CDR1 SGHAT, CDR2 FQNNGV. V lost 0 bases, J lost 0 bases, and 8 bases lay in between. CDR3 sequence reads: CASSLEAGPNYGYTF. CDR3 DNA: TGTGCCAGCAGCTTAGAGGCAGGGCCTAACTATGGCTACACCTTC.

The genes are TRBV5-1 and TRBJ2-5, with D perhaps TRBD2 (5 bases). The J call is doubtful: the DNA matches TRBJ2-7 better. This CDR3 has 15 amino acids. Germline CDR1 SGHRS, CDR2 YFSETQ. This CDR3 reads CASRSQAAVGNEQYF. The CDR3 nucleotides read TGCGCCAGCAGATCCCAGGCGGCCGTCGGGAACGAGCAGTACTTC.

This sequence joins TRBV11-2 and TRBJ1-1, with D perhaps TRBD1 (6 bases). Germline CDR1 is SGHAT and CDR2 is FQNNGV. V was shortened by 5 bases and J by 2 bases, with 9 bases between the two germline ends. The CDR3 spans 13 residues. CDR3: CASSPQGNTEAFF. The CDR3 coding sequence is TGTGCCAGCAGCCCACAGGGTAACACTGAAGCTTTCTTT. The complete variable domain, with remaining parts taken from reference TRBV11-2 and TRBJ1-1, reads EAGVAQSPRYKIIEKRQSVAFWCNPISGHATLYWYQQILGQGPKLLIQFQNNGVVDDSQLPKDRFSAERLKGVDSTLKIQPAKLEDSAVYLCASSPQGNTEAFFGQGTRLTVV.

With regard to this clone: Other DNA sequences in the sample encode the same CDR3. The chain carries TRBV11-2 and TRBJ2-2; no clear D gene. Trimming cost V 3 bases and J 2 bases, with 1 base left between them. The germline V gene has CDR1 SGHAT and CDR2 FQNNGV. This CDR3 is built from 12 residues. The CDR3 bases are TGTGCCAGCAGCTTTAACACCGGGGAGCTGTTTTTT. Translated: CASSFNTGELFF.

The chain carries TRBV7-9 and TRBJ1-4; D call uncertain. Germline-derived CDR1 and CDR2 are SEHNR and FQNEAQ (reference sequence). Trimming took 1 base from V and 7 from J, leaving 7 bases between them. The CDR3 totals 13 residues. CDR3: CASSLVGSEKLFF. CDR3 bases: TGTGCCAGCAGCTTAGTCGGCAGTGAAAAACTGTTTTTT.

This clone was seen more than once but under ten times. The rearrangement uses TRBV2 and TRBJ1-5, with D unclear. Germline CDR1 and CDR2: SNHLY and FYNNEI. The CDR3 covers 14 residues. V lost 1 base and J lost 5, with 9 bases in between. This CDR3 reads CASSEGRPYQPQHF. The CDR3 DNA is TGTGCCAGCAGTGAAGGGAGGCCATATCAGCCCCAGCATTTT.

The chain uses TRBV5-1 and TRBJ2-1; 11 bases are a match to TRBD2. Germline loops: CDR1 SGHRS, CDR2 YFSETQ. V shed 4 bases, J shed 4 bases, and the junction held 4 bases outside the gene matches. The CDR3 totals 15 residues. The chain's CDR3 is CASSQTSGTYNEQFF. In DNA form, the CDR3 reads TGCGCCAGCAGCCAGACTAGCGGGACTTACAATGAGCAGTTCTTC.

This clone is classed as medium-sized (0.01 to 0.1%). CDR3 in amino acids: CASSFKAGKTYEQYF. In DNA, the CDR3 is TGTGCCAGCAGCTTTAAAGCGGGAAAAACCTACGAGCAGTACTTC. The chain has TRBV11-3 and TRBJ2-7, with TRBD2 matching 7 bases. CDR1 SGHNT and CDR2 YENEEA come from the germline V gene. J gave up 2 bases and V 3 bases, and 7 bases lay outside the gene matches. The CDR3 consists of 15 residues.

The CDR3 coding sequence is TGTGCCAGCAGTTACTCCCCAGGCTACAATGAGCAGTTCTTC. Amino acid sequence: CASSYSPGYNEQFF. The chain recombines TRBV6-5 with TRBJ2-1; D is ambiguous. V lost 0 bases and J lost 3, with 6 bases in between. Germline values: CDR1 MNHEY, CDR2 SVGAGI. This CDR3 is 14 amino acids long.

This clone appeared a few times. The chain carries TRBV7-9 and TRBJ1-2; unclear D gene. Trimming left V 4 bases short and J 4 bases short, with 19 bases between. Germline values: CDR1 SEHNR, CDR2 FQNEAQ (reference sequence). The CDR3 length is 16 residues. CDR3 sequence: CASSSTSGLVVYGYTF. The CDR3, as DNA: TGTGCCAGCAGCTCCACTAGTGGATTGGTGGTCTATGGCTACACCTTC.

The CDR3 bases are TGTGCCAGCAGCTCAATCGGGTGGGAGTCCTCCTACGAGCAGTACTTC. It translates to CASSSIGWESSYEQYF. The genes are TRBV7-9 and TRBJ2-7, with a possible D match to TRBD2 (5 bases). The V end was cut by 4 bases, the J end by 0 bases, with 16 bases between. This CDR3 has 16 amino acids. From germline, CDR1 is SEHNR and CDR2 FQNEAQ (reference sequence). The variable domain in full, completed from reference TRBV7-9 and TRBJ2-7, reads DTGVSQNPRHKITKRGQNVTFRCDPISEHNRLYWYRQTLGQGPEFLTYFQNEAQLEKSRLLSDRFSAERPKGSFSTLEIQRTEQGDSAMYLCASSSIGWESSYEQYFGPGTRLTVT.

The chain links TRBV11-3 to TRBJ2-7, with 9 bases matching TRBD2. J gave up 1 base and V 3 bases, and 4 bases lay outside the gene matches. This CDR3 spans 15 amino acids. The germline CDR1 and CDR2 sequences are SGHNT and YENEEA. The CDR3 nucleotides read TGTGCCAGCAGCTTGGCTAGCGGGGCATCCTACGAGCAGTACTTC. This encodes CASSLASGASYEQYF.

The gene calls are TRBV5-6 and TRBJ1-4, with 9 positions matching TRBD1. V dropped 4 bases and J dropped 10; count of bases not matched to a gene: 11. Germline assignment: CDR1 SGHDT and CDR2 YYEEEE. This CDR3 spans 15 amino acids. CDR3 region: CASSPWDRELGKLFF. CDR3 bases: TGTGCCAGCAGCCCCTGGGACAGGGAATTGGGAAAACTGTTTTTT.